This is a list of T cell receptor beta chains from one sample in a study of blood T cells in healthy people across ages. TCRdb reanalysed the 5' RACE reads using MiXCR and keeps one entry per CDR3 protein. The table has approximately 850,000 distinct CDR3 sequences, under 45% seen once. Sample: blood. The receptors originated from a man between 60 and 75 years old in good health. Each CDR3 is given without its conserved first and last residue. Rows may omit the clone size; those that give it use once, few, many or a size class.

j_call,v_call,clone_size,cdr3_aa
TRBJ2-5,TRBV9,.,ASSPRQGTLQETQY
TRBJ1-2,TRBV6-5,.,ASTPGQGGWGYT
TRBJ2-5,TRBV7-9,few,ASSNGPQRQY
.,TRBV7-2,few,ASSPTSGRNLYNEQY
TRBJ1-1,TRBV27,.,ASKPLDINTEAF
TRBJ2-5,TRBV5-1,.,ASTSGETQY
TRBJ1-5,TRBV27,.,ASSPDRGHQPQH
TRBJ1-3,TRBV4-3,.,ASSQAHGGSSGNTIY
TRBJ2-6,TRBV6-1,few,ASRTTSGGARLHSGANVLT
TRBJ1-2,TRBV9,few,ASSAPTVYAYT
TRBJ2-1,TRBV5-1,once,ASSSSTPGLAEAYEQF